A selection of T cell receptor beta chains follows, all from one sample in a study of blood T cell repertoires in COVID-19. The table came from immunoSEQ multiplex PCR; TCRdb's copy has only in-frame clones and leaves some out. The data hold around 150,000 clones, with about four fifths observed a single time. The sample was peripheral blood. These receptor sequences come from a man in his 70s with acute or convalescent COVID-19. The CDR3 runs from the conserved cysteine through the conserved F or W. D genes are given only for firm matches. A row's size may be missing; if present it is once, few, many or a size class.

clone size	D gene	V gene	J gene	CDR3 protein	CDR3 DNA
NA	TRBD1	TRBV5-5	TRBJ2-7	CASSSGQGAYEQYF	TGTGCCAGCAGCTCGGGACAGGGGGCCTACGAGCAGTACTTC
NA	NA	TRBV19	TRBJ2-2	CASSISAGDFGELFF	TGTGCCAGTAGTATATCTGCAGGGGATTTCGGGGAGCTGTTTTTT
NA	NA	TRBV7-3	TRBJ1-1	CASSPGQDTEAFF	TGTGCCAGCAGTCCCGGTCAGGACACTGAAGCTTTCTTT
NA	NA	TRBV7-8	TRBJ2-4	CASSSGTGTMGTIQYF	TGTGCCAGCAGCTCGGGAACAGGGACGATGGGGACCATTCAGTACTTC
NA	TRBD2	TRBV19	TRBJ2-1	CASSQPTSGGYNEQFF	TGTGCCAGTAGTCAACCGACTAGCGGGGGGTATAATGAGCAGTTCTTC
NA	NA	TRBV3-1/TRBV3-2	TRBJ2-5	CASSQEFGETQYF	TGTGCCAGCAGCCAAGAATTCGGGGAGACCCAGTACTTC
NA	NA	TRBV9	TRBJ2-5	CASSRRGSETQYF	TGTGCCAGCAGCAGACGGGGTTCGGAGACCCAGTACTTC
once	NA	TRBV9	TRBJ1-2	CASSVVPGGSNYGYTF	TGTGCCAGCAGCGTAGTCCCCGGGGGGTCTAACTATGGCTACACCTTC
NA	TRBD2	TRBV18	TRBJ2-7	CASSPARGNEQYF	TGTGCCAGCTCACCCGCGCGGGGGAACGAGCAGTACTTC
NA	TRBD2	TRBV19	TRBJ2-2	CASSTGLAGAPYTGELFF	TGTGCCAGTAGTACCGGACTAGCGGGGGCCCCATACACCGGGGAGCTGTTTTTT
NA	TRBD1	TRBV12-5	TRBJ1-6	CASGPADRGRSPLHF	TGTGCTAGTGGTCCGGCAGACAGGGGACGCTCACCCCTCCACTTT
NA	TRBD2	TRBV4-2	TRBJ2-7	CASSQRLAGKGSSYEQYF	TGTGCCAGCAGCCAACGACTAGCGGGAAAGGGAAGCTCCTACGAGCAGTACTTC
NA	NA	TRBV5-1	TRBJ1-3	CASSPTGTPFSGNTIYF	TGCGCCAGCAGCCCAACCGGGACACCTTTCTCTGGAAACACCATATATTTT
NA	NA	TRBV7-3	TRBJ2-3	CASSPTGSRADTQYF	TGTGCCAGCAGCCCAACAGGGTCTAGGGCAGATACGCAGTATTTT
NA	NA	TRBV19	TRBJ2-7	CASSPGERREQYF	TGTGCCAGTAGTCCCGGCGAGCGACGGGAGCAGTACTTC
few	NA	TRBV7-9	TRBJ1-1	CATRRTANTEAFF	TGTGCCACCCGGAGGACAGCTAACACTGAAGCTTTCTTT
NA	NA	TRBV15	TRBJ2-3	CATSKGAGAGTDTQYF	TGTGCCACCAGCAAAGGAGCAGGGGCAGGCACAGATACGCAGTATTTT
NA	TRBD2	TRBV5-4	TRBJ2-7	CASSEQGITRLADEQYF	TGTGCCAGCAGCGAACAGGGTATAACAAGACTAGCGGACGAGCAGTACTTC
NA	TRBD1	TRBV5-1	TRBJ2-5	CASSLGQGQETQYF	TGCGCCAGCAGCCTCGGACAGGGGCAAGAGACCCAGTACTTC
NA	TRBD1	TRBV6-2/TRBV6-3	TRBJ2-7	CASSGPGGFHEQYF	TGTGCCAGCAGCGGGCCAGGGGGCTTTCACGAGCAGTACTTC
NA	NA	TRBV7-7	TRBJ2-1	CASSPNRGARGHYNEQFF	TGTGCTAGCAGCCCGAACCGAGGCGCCCGGGGACACTACAATGAGCAGTTCTTC
NA	TRBD2	TRBV28	TRBJ2-5	CASSLGTSGVLETQYF	TGTGCCAGCAGTTTGGGGACTAGCGGGGTACTGGAGACCCAGTACTTC
NA	NA	TRBV3-1/TRBV3-2	TRBJ1-2	CASSQEEFNYGYTF	TGTGCCAGCAGCCAAGAGGAGTTTAACTATGGCTACACCTTC
NA	NA	TRBV5-1	TRBJ2-4	CASSFPASNIQYF	TGCGCCAGCAGCTTCCCCGCGTCTAACATTCAGTACTTC
NA	NA	TRBV5-1	TRBJ2-2	CASSLGSGFPGELFF	TGCGCCAGCAGCTTGGGTTCAGGGTTCCCCGGGGAGCTGTTTTTT
NA	TRBD2	TRBV30	TRBJ2-3	CAWRIAGATDTQYF	TGTGCCTGGAGGATAGCGGGGGCCACAGATACGCAGTATTTT
NA	TRBD2	TRBV6-5	TRBJ2-7	CASTPSGRSTDEQYF	TGTGCCAGCACCCCCTCCGGGAGGTCCACTGACGAGCAGTACTTC
NA	NA	TRBV7-2	TRBJ2-5	CASSFLGATQETQYF	TGTGCCAGCAGCTTCCTGGGGGCAACACAAGAGACCCAGTACTTC
NA	TRBD2	TRBV7-2	TRBJ2-7	CASSLAASGNYEQYF	TGTGCCAGCAGCTTAGCAGCTAGCGGGAACTACGAGCAGTACTTC
NA	TRBD2	TRBV4-1	TRBJ2-7	CASSQDQAGGSYEQYF	TGCGCCAGCAGCCAAGATCAAGCGGGGGGATCCTACGAGCAGTACTTC
NA	TRBD2	TRBV7-3	TRBJ2-2	CASSLRGTSGSGFAGELFF	TGTGCCAGCAGCTTACGCGGGACTAGCGGGAGTGGTTTCGCCGGGGAGCTGTTTTTT
NA	NA	TRBV20-1	TRBJ1-5	CSATDSSDRQPQHF	TGCAGTGCTACTGACAGTTCCGATCGTCAGCCCCAGCATTTT